This T cell receptor beta chain was documented in a study of identical twins. The cDNA had a unique molecular identifier and a template-switch universal primer site. TCRdb ran MiXCR on the 5' RACE reads and lists one entry per CDR3 protein. Among about 480,000 distinct CDR3 sequences listed, 12% to 15% were seen once. Findings and limits, study-wide: Where beta out-of-frame sequences were concerned, excess twin sharing was weaker. While abundant cord blood beta clonotypes carried fewer insertions, memory repertoires showed no such pattern.

For this clonotype: Antigen: not known.

The CDR3 is made up of 13 amino acids. Trimming at V came to 2 bases and at J to 13 bases, leaving 8 bases not matched to a gene. The same specimen was also included in a second study, on yellow fever vaccine responses in identical twins. From that study: Twin vaccine T cell responses reportedly seemed partly convergent, partly personalized.

This TCR was sampled from a woman in her late teens or twenties in good health. The sample taken for sequencing was CD4+ T cells sorted from blood. The rearrangement links TRBV12-3 or TRBV12-4 to TRBJ2-1, with 7 positions matching TRBD1. The CDR3 loop is CASSLPGTDIQFF. CDR3 sequence (DNA): TGTGCCAGCAGTTTACCCGGGACAGACATACAGTTCTTC.